Shown below are 27 T cell receptor beta chains from a single sample sequenced in a study of CD8 T cells in ankylosing spondylitis. Antigen specificity for these receptors is unknown. General study points: In ankylosing spondylitis blood, a motif of fewer than 10 highly homologous TCR beta variants appeared characteristic.

TCRdb reprocessed the 5' RACE reads via MiXCR and lists one record per CDR3 protein. This repertoire shows 650,000 to 800,000 distinct CDR3 sequences, around 17% found once; its top ten account for around 19%. The sequenced sample was blood, either unsorted or a sorted T cell fraction (not recorded which). The source of these receptors is a male donor with ankylosing spondylitis.

A few counts support this clonotype. This chain links TRBV11-2 with TRBJ2-2; TRBD2 aligns across 13 bases. Trimming removed 5 bases from V and 5 bases from J; junction bases left unmatched: 5. Germline loops: CDR1 SGHAT, CDR2 FQNNGV. CDR3 length: 16 amino acids. In nucleotides, the CDR3 is TGTGCCAGCAGCGCAACGGGACTAGCGGGGACCGGGGAGCTGTTTTTT. This codes for CASSATGLAGTGELFF.

This clonotype has just one count. J is TRBJ2-5 and V is TRBV7-6, with TRBD1 as a possible D gene (5 bases). This CDR3 contains 18 residues. The germline gives CDR1 SGHVS, CDR2 FNYEAQ. The V gene lost 3 bases and the J gene lost 5 bases, with 25 bases spanning the gap. The CDR3 loop is CASSFVGAGPDFLETQYF. In DNA form, the CDR3 reads TGTGCCAGCAGCTTTGTAGGGGCAGGGCCCGATTTTCTGGAGACCCAGTACTTC.

This chain links TRBV7-3 with TRBJ1-6; no definite D call. The length of the CDR3 is 13 residues. The germline V gene encodes CDR1 SGHTA and CDR2 FQGTGA. The ends were cut back, 1 base at V and 10 bases at J, with 8 bases in the middle. The CDR3 DNA sequence: TGTGCCAGCAGCTTAATTCCAGAGTCACCCCTCCACTTT. Its protein product is CASSLIPESPLHF.

The chain is built from TRBV28 and TRBJ1-5; D possibly corresponds to TRBD1 (5 bases). Trimming pared 6 bases from V and 4 bases from J, leaving 13 bases between. Germline CDR1 reads MDHEN; CDR2 reads SYDVKM. The CDR3 consists of 14 residues. The chain's CDR3 is CASSRRGRNQPQHF. The CDR3, as DNA: TGTGCCAGCAGCCGCCGGGGGAGGAATCAGCCCCAGCATTTT.

The CDR3 DNA reads TGTGCCAGCAGTTACTCCGGACAGGGATCTAACTATGGCTACACCTTC. It translates to CASSYSGQGSNYGYTF. The chain joins TRBV6-5 to TRBJ1-2; TRBD1 matches 8 bases. The J segment lost 0 bases and the V segment lost 0 bases, leaving 3 bases of the junction unmatched. Per the germline V gene, CDR1 is MNHEY and CDR2 is SVGAGI. The length of the CDR3 is 16 residues.

The genes are TRBV7-9 and TRBJ2-1; tentative D call: TRBD2 (6 bases). The germline V and J ends were trimmed by 7 bases and 0 bases, with 16 bases remaining between them. CDR1 is SEHNR and CDR2 is FQNEAQ in the germline V gene (reference sequence). CDR3 size: 16 residues. CDR3 sequence reads: CASTSLRGSSYNEQFF. In DNA, the CDR3 is TGTGCCAGCACCTCCCTTCGGGGGAGCTCCTACAATGAGCAGTTCTTC.

This clonotype was seen a few times. V gene TRBV20-1 combines with J gene TRBJ2-5, with D hard to call. V dropped 3 bases and J dropped 1 base, with 15 bases sitting between them. There are 15 residues in the CDR3. The V gene's germline CDR1 is DFQATT and CDR2 SNEGSKA (reference sequence). The CDR3 region has the DNA TGCAGTGCTAGCCTTAGCACACACCTCCAAGAGACCCAGTACTTC. Amino acid sequence: CSASLSTHLQETQYF.

The chain has TRBV20-1 and TRBJ2-1; D perhaps matches TRBD1 (6 bases). Trimming left V 6 bases short and J 1 base short, with 19 bases between. The CDR3 totals 16 residues. CDR1 and CDR2 (germline): DFQATT, SNEGSKA (reference sequence). CDR3 sequence (DNA): TGCAGTGCCCCCCCCTGGCCAGACAGGTCCTACAATGAGCAGTTCTTC. This gives the protein CSAPPWPDRSYNEQFF.

The chain links TRBV3-1 to TRBJ2-7; tentative D call: TRBD2 (5 bases). The germline V and J ends were trimmed by 1 base and 1 base, with 17 bases remaining between them. This CDR3 is built from 17 residues. From germline, CDR1 is LGHDT and CDR2 YNNKEL (reference sequence). The CDR3 DNA is TGTGCCAGCAGCCAAGGCGAGTTTGAAGGACTGTCCTACGAGCAGTACTTC. Protein sequence: CASSQGEFEGLSYEQYF.

The genes are TRBV4-1 and TRBJ2-5; 13 bases are a match to TRBD2. Trimming took 0 bases from V and 10 from J; bases not matched to a gene: 8. Looked up from germline, CDR1 is MGHRA and CDR2 is YSYEKL. This CDR3 has 16 amino acids. CDR3 coding DNA: TGCGCCAGCAGCCAAGATCGTGGACTAGCGGGGGTGTTCCAGTACTTC. Encoded protein: CASSQDRGLAGVFQYF.

The chain couples TRBV15 to TRBJ2-5, with TRBD2 matching 14 bases. The CDR3 totals 17 residues. Germline CDR1 and CDR2: LNHNV and YYDKDF (reference sequence). The junction had 14 bases not matched to a gene; V was cut back by 9 bases and J by 5 bases. The chain's CDR3 is CATSGSTSGGAGETQYF. In DNA, the CDR3 is TGTGCCACGTCTGGTTCGACTAGCGGGGGGGCCGGGGAGACCCAGTACTTC.

This clonotype has more than one count but fewer than ten. V usage is TRBV29-1 and J usage is TRBJ2-5, with 7 bases aligning to TRBD2. The J segment lost 9 bases and the V segment lost 4 bases, leaving 14 bases of the junction unmatched. CDR1 and CDR2 (germline): SQVTM, ANQGSEA. The CDR3 spans 14 residues. DNA for the CDR3: TGCAGCGTTGGGGGGGGACGGATCCGGGTTTCCCAGTACTTC. Its protein is CSVGGGRIRVSQYF.

This clonotype was recorded once. This chain connects TRBV20-1 to TRBJ2-7; TRBD2 agrees at 7 bases. The CDR3 length is 15 residues. In germline, CDR1 is DFQATT, CDR2 SNEGSKA (reference sequence). Losses at the gene ends were 1 base for V and 0 bases for J; bases not matched to a gene: 6. CDR3 loop: CSARGLAVTSYEQYF. The CDR3 coding sequence is TGCAGTGCTAGAGGTCTAGCGGTGACCTCCTACGAGCAGTACTTC.

The rearrangement joins TRBV4-3 to TRBJ2-7; no clear D gene. Germline CDR1 is LGHNA and CDR2 is YSLEER. V lost 1 base, J lost 7 bases, and 14 bases lay in between. This CDR3 comprises 14 residues. The DNA of the CDR3 is TGCGCCAGCAGCCAAGGGGCTGGGTTGAGTGAGCAGTACTTC. Translation: CASSQGAGLSEQYF.

J is TRBJ2-1 and V is TRBV24-1; a possible D gene is TRBD2 (7 bases). In germline, CDR1 is KGHDR, CDR2 SFDVKD. The CDR3 sequence is 16 residues long. V was pared by 6 bases and J by 0 bases, with 14 bases between. The CDR3 sequence is CATSQGGEGSYNEQFF. The CDR3 nucleotides read TGTGCCACCAGTCAAGGGGGGGAGGGCTCCTACAATGAGCAGTTCTTC.

This clonotype was seen a handful of times. This chain joins TRBV20-1 and TRBJ1-2; a weak D match, TRBD1 (6 bases). In germline, CDR1 is DFQATT, CDR2 SNEGSKA (reference sequence). The V end was cut by 6 bases, the J end by 0 bases, with 17 bases between. This CDR3 comprises 15 residues. The CDR3 bases are TGCAGTGCCCAACGCCCGGGGGCGTCTAACTATGGCTACACCTTC. Protein product: CSAQRPGASNYGYTF.

CDR3 nucleotide sequence: TGCAGTGCTGGGGGAAGGGCGGGAGACACAGATACGCAGTATTTT. Translating it yields CSAGGRAGDTDTQYF. The chain carries TRBV20-1 and TRBJ2-3; 7 nucleotides match TRBD2. V gave up 5 bases and J gave up 2 bases; unmatched junction bases: 10. Germline CDR1 and CDR2: DFQATT and SNEGSKA (reference sequence). CDR3 length: 15 amino acids.

This clonotype was detected only a few times. This rearrangement joins TRBV10-3 to TRBJ2-1, with 12 bases identical to TRBD2. Germline lookup yields CDR1 ENHRY and CDR2 SYGVKD. With V trimmed by 6 bases and J by 13 bases, 7 bases remained unmatched. The CDR3 has 13 amino acids. The DNA for the CDR3 is TGTGCCATCAGGGCGGGACTAGCGGGTTTCCAGTTCTTC. As protein: CAIRAGLAGFQFF.

V is TRBV12-3 or TRBV12-4 and J is TRBJ2-1; TRBD1 matches at 7 bases. The ends lost 2 bases at V and 4 bases at J; junction bases unmatched: 5. The CDR3 runs to 15 residues. The CDR3 loop is CASSLKGATYNEQFF. The CDR3, as DNA: TGTGCCAGCAGTTTAAAGGGGGCAACGTACAATGAGCAGTTCTTC.

This chain connects TRBV30 to TRBJ2-1; D is uncertain. CDR1 GTSNPN and CDR2 SVGIG come from the germline V gene (reference sequence). V lost 8 bases, J lost 3 bases, and 17 bases lay in between. The CDR3 sequence is 14 residues long. The DNA of the CDR3 is TGTGCCGCCATAGATTACGGCGTCTACAATGAGCAGTTCTTC. Encoded protein: CAAIDYGVYNEQFF.

The chain couples TRBV6-1 to TRBJ1-2; D may be TRBD1 (6 bases). From germline, CDR1 is MNHNS and CDR2 SASEGT. The CDR3 length is 14 residues. V was cut by 9 bases and J by 0 bases, with 14 bases left in between. CDR3 sequence (DNA): TGTGCCAGTCGGGAGGGGGGGTCTAACTATGGCTACACCTTC. Translation gives CASREGGSNYGYTF.

This clonotype appeared many times. V gene TRBV29-1 combines with J gene TRBJ2-1; maybe TRBD2 (5 bases). V shed 4 bases and J shed 2 bases, with 18 bases lying between them. CDR3 length: 16 amino acids. In germline, CDR1 is SQVTM, CDR2 ANQGSEA. In DNA form, the CDR3 reads TGCAGCGTTGTTGGACCCACCTCCGGGGCCTACAATGAGCAGTTCTTC. Amino acids: CSVVGPTSGAYNEQFF.

J is TRBJ2-4 and V is TRBV27; D is perhaps TRBD1 (6 bases). The V gene's germline CDR1 is MNHEY and CDR2 SMNVEV (reference sequence). The V gene lost 7 bases and the J gene lost 9 bases, with 22 bases spanning the gap. The length of the CDR3 is 15 residues. In nucleotides, the CDR3 is TGTGCCAGCACCCACTCGACAGGTACCCAGGGCATTCAGTACTTC. Amino acids: CASTHSTGTQGIQYF.

This clonotype was picked up a small number of times. This sequence joins TRBV5-1 and TRBJ2-3, with 9 bases fitting TRBD2. V was pared by 4 bases and J by 3 bases, with 9 bases of the junction left unmatched. Germline CDR1 reads SGHRS; CDR2 reads YFSETQ. This CDR3 contains 16 residues. The CDR3 reads CASSVDPSGTTDTQYF. CDR3 nucleotides: TGCGCCAGCAGCGTCGATCCTAGCGGGACAACAGATACGCAGTATTTT.

The table lists this clonotype with a few counts. This rearrangement joins TRBV11-2 to TRBJ2-7; the match to TRBD2 covers 9 bases. Germline assignment: CDR1 SGHAT and CDR2 FQNNGV. CDR3 length: 13 amino acids. V lost 6 bases, J lost 6 bases, and 6 bases stayed unmatched. As DNA, the CDR3 is TGTGCCAGCAGTTCGGCGGGAGGGGCCGAGCAGTACTTC. Amino acids: CASSSAGGAEQYF.

The genes are TRBV10-2 and TRBJ2-1; D call uncertain. Trimming pared 6 bases from V and 9 bases from J, leaving 15 bases between. Germline CDR1 is WSHSY and CDR2 is SAAADI. This CDR3 spans 13 amino acids. The CDR3 nucleotides are TGCGCCAGCAGCCCCGACTGGGCGGCTGAGCAGTTCTTC. Its translation is CASSPDWAAEQFF.

The chain joins TRBV3-1 to TRBJ2-5, with TRBD2 as a possible D gene (6 bases). Trimming stripped 4 bases from V and 5 bases from J, with 23 bases between. CDR3 size: 17 residues. Germline V CDR1 and CDR2: LGHDT, YNNKEL (reference sequence). CDR3: CASSLGGRGESEETQYF. CDR3 nucleotide sequence: TGTGCCAGCAGCCTCGGAGGTCGCGGGGAGTCGGAGGAGACCCAGTACTTC.